One sample yielded the 21 T cell receptor beta chains listed below, sequenced in a study of blood T cell repertoires in COVID-19. Sequencing used immunoSEQ multiplex PCR; TCRdb keeps in-frame clones, though not all of them. Of around 120,000 clones listed, 90% were seen once; the top ten hold more than 3%. Sequencing was carried out using peripheral blood. The source is a woman aged 60 to 75 with COVID-19, enrolled during active disease.

This chain connects TRBV19 to TRBJ2-1, with 10 bases identical to TRBD2. This CDR3 is 16 amino acids long. J was trimmed by 2 bases and V by 3 bases; bases with no gene match: 4. Germline CDR1 and CDR2: LNHDA and SQIVND (reference sequence). CDR3 in amino acids: CASSISLAGAYNEQFF. The DNA of the CDR3 is TGTGCCAGTAGTATTTCGCTAGCGGGAGCCTACAATGAGCAGTTCTTC.

This chain connects TRBV6-2 or TRBV6-3 to TRBJ1-1, with D possibly matching TRBD1 (6 bases). The CDR3 consists of 11 residues. Germline-derived CDR1 and CDR2 are MNHEY and SVGEGT. The V gene lost 5 bases and the J gene lost 7 bases, with 8 bases spanning the gap. CDR3 sequence: CASSQGYEAFF. CDR3 coding DNA: TGTGCCAGCAGTCAGGGGTATGAAGCTTTCTTT.

The V gene is TRBV30, the J gene TRBJ1-1; no firm D call. Germline V lookup: CDR1 GTSNPN, CDR2 SVGIG (reference sequence). Trimming took 1 base from V and 5 from J, leaving 8 bases between them. The length of the CDR3 is 12 residues. The CDR3 loop is CAWSAVGTEAFF. The CDR3 DNA sequence: TGTGCCTGGAGTGCAGTTGGTACTGAAGCTTTCTTT.

This rearrangement joins TRBV7-2 to TRBJ2-2; 8 nucleotides match TRBD1. The trim removed 3 bases at V and 7 bases at J, leaving 10 bases unmatched. The germline gives CDR1 SGHTA, CDR2 FQGNSA. CDR3 length equals 16 residues. In DNA form, the CDR3 reads TGTGCCAGCAGCTTGCCAGGGGGCGCGTTGGGCGGGGAGCTGTTTTTT. Translation: CASSLPGGALGGELFF.

This chain links TRBV19 with TRBJ2-5; D possibly corresponds to TRBD2 (6 bases). V was pared by 7 bases and J by 2 bases, with 11 bases between. The CDR3 loop spans 13 amino acids. Germline V gene sequence: CDR1 LNHDA, CDR2 SQIVND (reference sequence). CDR3 DNA sequence: TGTGCCAGTAAGGAGCGGGCGCAAGAGACCCAGTACTTC. This gives the protein CASKERAQETQYF.

V and J are TRBV6-1 and TRBJ1-3; TRBD1 agrees at 7 bases. The J segment lost 4 bases and the V segment lost 2 bases, leaving 2 bases of the junction unmatched. The CDR3 is made up of 14 amino acids. Looked up from germline, CDR1 is MNHNS and CDR2 is SASEGT. CDR3 amino acids: CASSELQGGNTIYF. The CDR3 DNA reads as TGTGCCAGCAGTGAACTACAGGGGGGAAACACCATATATTTT.

This clone was counted many times. The V call is TRBV7-2, the J call TRBJ1-2; D gene unclear. Trimming took 2 bases from V and 2 from J, leaving 6 bases between them. Germline V gene data show CDR1 as SGHTA and CDR2 as FQGNSA. The CDR3 length is 13 residues. The CDR3 coding sequence is TGTGCCAGCAGCTTAACAGAAAACTATGGCTACACCTTC. It codes for CASSLTENYGYTF.

This clone was detected only a few times. V is TRBV19 and J is TRBJ1-2, with TRBD1 matching 8 bases. V gave up 8 bases and J gave up 6 bases; unmatched junction bases: 8. The CDR3 runs to 13 residues. Germline CDR1 and CDR2: LNHDA and SQIVND (reference sequence). The CDR3 here is CASARGQADGYTF. The CDR3 DNA reads TGTGCCAGTGCACGGGGACAGGCGGATGGCTACACCTTC. Drawing the rest from reference TRBV19 and TRBJ1-2, the complete variable domain is DGGITQSPKYLFRKEGQNVTLSCEQNLNHDAMYWYRQDPGQGLRLIYYSQIVNDFQKGDIAEGYSVSREKKESFPLTVTSAQKNPTAFYLCASARGQADGYTFGSGTRLTVV.

The chain carries TRBV11-3 and TRBJ2-1; D is ambiguous. This CDR3 region has 12 residues. The V end was cut by 5 bases, the J end by 5 bases, with 7 bases between. From germline, CDR1 is SGHNT and CDR2 YENEEA. Written as DNA, the CDR3 is TGTGCCAGCAGCCTTCAGGACAATGAGCAGTTCTTC. It specifies CASSLQDNEQFF.

This chain links TRBV11-2 with TRBJ2-2; 7 positions agree with TRBD1. V shed 0 bases and J 3 bases; nucleotides not matched to a gene: 7. The length of the CDR3 is 17 residues. The germline CDR1 and CDR2 sequences are SGHAT and FQNNGV. The chain's CDR3 is CASSLEGGRFYTGELFF. CDR3 nucleotide sequence: TGTGCCAGCAGCTTAGAAGGGGGCCGGTTCTACACCGGGGAGCTGTTTTTT.

The gene calls are TRBV3-1 (or the pseudogene TRBV3-2) and TRBJ1-1; TRBD1 matches at 8 bases. CDR1 is LGHDT and CDR2 is YNNKEL in the germline V gene (reference sequence). Unmatched junction bases numbered 8, after V lost 4 bases and J lost 7 bases. The CDR3 runs to 14 residues. This CDR3 reads CASSPDGQGSEAFF. In DNA, the CDR3 is TGTGCCAGCAGCCCCGACGGACAGGGAAGTGAAGCTTTCTTT.

This chain joins TRBV7-9 and TRBJ2-2; D remains ambiguous. The germline V gene has CDR1 SEHNR and CDR2 FQNEAQ (reference sequence). Trimming pared 3 bases from V and 4 bases from J, leaving 12 bases between. The CDR3 runs 15 residues. CDR3 region: CASSLRPASTGELFF. CDR3 bases: TGTGCCAGCAGCTTGAGGCCCGCGAGCACCGGGGAGCTGTTTTTT.

This clone was seen only once. The CDR3 reads CASSLTDRGFSNQPQHF. CDR3 sequence (DNA): TGTGCCAGCAGCTTGACGGACAGGGGATTTAGCAATCAGCCCCAGCATTTT. The chain recombines TRBV7-2 with TRBJ1-5; 9 bases match TRBD1. V shed 3 bases, J shed 0 bases, and the junction held 6 bases outside the gene matches. The germline gives CDR1 SGHTA, CDR2 FQGNSA. CDR3 length: 17 residues.

V is TRBV18 and J is TRBJ1-1; 9 bases map to TRBD1. The germline V gene has CDR1 KGHSH and CDR2 LQKENI. This CDR3 has 13 residues. Germline trimming cut 6 bases from V and 6 bases from J; bases unmatched to any gene: 5. CDR3 bases: TGTGCCAGCTCTGCACAGGGGGCAGCTGAAGCTTTCTTT. It encodes CASSAQGAAEAFF.

The chain has TRBV5-1 and TRBJ2-1; D perhaps matches TRBD1 (5 bases). Germline V gene data show CDR1 as SGHRS and CDR2 as YFSETQ. The length of the CDR3 is 15 residues. Trimming removed 0 bases at V and 0 bases at J, with 7 bases between. CDR3 loop: CASSLGQSSYNEQFF. DNA for the CDR3: TGCGCCAGCAGCTTGGGACAGAGCTCCTACAATGAGCAGTTCTTC.

The count of this clone is one. Here the CDR3 DNA reads TGTGCCAGCATTGCCCCAGGGTTTGTTGGAAACACCATATATTTT. As protein: CASIAPGFVGNTIYF. V and J are TRBV6-5 and TRBJ1-3, with D tentatively TRBD1 (5 bases). Germline loops: CDR1 MNHEY, CDR2 SVGAGI. Trimming removed 7 bases at V and 3 bases at J, with 16 bases between. This CDR3 is built from 15 residues.

The V call is TRBV5-4, the J call TRBJ2-2, with 10 bases identical to TRBD2. The CDR3 runs 16 residues. V trimming: 1 base; J trimming: 3 bases; junction bases outside the gene matches: 3. Germline V lookup: CDR1 SGHNT, CDR2 YYREEE (reference sequence). The CDR3 sequence is CASSLPSGSYTGELFF. In nucleotides, the CDR3 is TGTGCCAGCAGCTTGCCTAGCGGGAGTTACACCGGGGAGCTGTTTTTT.

The V and J genes are TRBV6-1 and TRBJ2-1; a weak D match, TRBD1 (5 bases). The germline V gene has CDR1 MNHNS and CDR2 SASEGT. The CDR3 sequence is 15 residues long. Trimming cost V 2 bases and J 3 bases, with 11 bases left between them. CDR3 sequence reads: CASSESQGGYNEQFF. CDR3 in DNA: TGTGCCAGCAGTGAAAGCCAGGGCGGCTACAATGAGCAGTTCTTC.

This chain links TRBV19 with TRBJ1-1; a weak D match, TRBD1 (6 bases). The CDR3 runs 15 residues. From germline, CDR1 is LNHDA and CDR2 SQIVND (reference sequence). V lost 1 base to trimming and J lost 0 bases, with 9 bases between them. The CDR3 region is CASSIAHRVNTEAFF. As DNA, the CDR3 is TGTGCCAGTAGTATAGCTCACAGGGTGAACACTGAAGCTTTCTTT.

The rearrangement links TRBV19 to TRBJ1-1, with a possible D match to TRBD1 (5 bases). In germline, CDR1 is LNHDA, CDR2 SQIVND (reference sequence). Deletions cut 6 bases from V and 1 base from J, with 21 bases between. This CDR3 region has 17 residues. This CDR3 reads CASSINLRGWTNTEAFF. DNA of the CDR3: TGTGCCAGTAGCATAAACCTTCGGGGGTGGACGAACACTGAAGCTTTCTTT.

The V call is TRBV19, the J call TRBJ2-1; 12 bases match TRBD2. The germline V gene has CDR1 LNHDA and CDR2 SQIVND (reference sequence). V gave up 3 bases and J gave up 4 bases; unmatched junction bases: 1. The CDR3 is 15 amino acids. CDR3 DNA sequence: TGTGCCAGTAGTATCGGACTAGCGGGGTACAATGAGCAGTTCTTC. Translated: CASSIGLAGYNEQFF.